The T cell receptor beta chain described here comes from a study of long-term antiretroviral therapy in people with HIV. Notes on the study in general: Missing from the dataset were any data on ART adherence, viral resistance or therapy changes.

The length of the CDR3 is 13 residues. Germline V gives CDR1 SEHNR, CDR2 FQNEAQ (reference sequence). The germline V and J ends were trimmed by 1 base and 5 bases, with 5 bases remaining between them. The immunoSEQ assay was v3.0, run at survey level. Data came from immunoSEQ multiplex PCR; TCRdb stores just in-frame clones and leaves some out. The repertoire holds 10,000 to 15,000 clones, with around 77% as singletons. About this clone itself: Its antigen is unidentified.

In each sample, roughly 0.95-10 million cryopreserved PBMC were present before DNA extraction. The receptor was derived from a woman under 30 with HIV. The chain recombines TRBV7-9 with TRBJ2-2; no firm D call. Source: unsorted PBMCs, taken 1.3 years after starting antiretroviral therapy. The DNA for the CDR3 is TGTGCCAGCAGCTTAGTGTTAACCGGGGAGCTGTTTTTT. It codes for CASSLVLTGELFF.